This TCR beta chain was captured in a study of CD8 T cells in ankylosing spondylitis. A quantitative 5'-RACE method, one with molecular barcodes, was used to make TCR beta libraries. TCRdb independently ran MiXCR on the 5' RACE reads; one entry per CDR3 protein. The table has about 540,000 distinct CDR3 sequences, about 13% seen once. A remark on this clonotype: Its matching antigen is unknown.

Findings and caveats of the study: The study identified a TCR beta motif of fewer than 10 highly homologous variants that appeared characteristic of ankylosing spondylitis blood. Certain motif variants had earlier been reported in reactive arthritis synovial fluid and blood.

The clonotype was recovered from a male donor with ankylosing spondylitis. Specimen: blood, either unsorted or a sorted T cell fraction (not recorded which).

The DNA of the CDR3 is TGTGCCAGCAGCCCGGGACAGCAATGGGATACGCAGTATTTT. The encoded protein is CASSPGQQWDTQYF. The gene calls are TRBV14 and TRBJ2-3; 7 bases align to TRBD1. This CDR3 contains 14 residues. Germline V gives CDR1 SGHDN, CDR2 FVKESK. After removal of 4 bases from V and 6 bases from J, the junction contained 7 bases not matched to a gene.